The text below deals with one T cell receptor (beta chain). Germline-derived CDR1 and CDR2 are SGHTA and FQGNSA. Trimming shortened V by 2 bases and J by 0 bases, and 7 bases separated the two germline ends. CDR3 length: 15 residues. The data are from a study of blood T cell repertoires in COVID-19. About the research overall: Acute and convalescent COVID-19 specimens originated in the United States, Italy and Spain. T cells, B-cell-depleted T cells, or PBMCs supplied cDNA or gDNA.

In the source study's methods: Quantification of nucleated cells was approximated via reference gene primer amplification. This table comes from immunoSEQ multiplex PCR, and its TCRdb copy is limited to in-frame clones, with some not included. The V and J calls and clone size come from that table; D and trimming were worked out from the DNA. The data hold about 110,000 clones, with approximately 80% observed a single time. The chain is built from TRBV7-2 and TRBJ1-4, with D maybe TRBD1 (5 bases). This clonotype was obtained from a man in his 70s with active or convalescent COVID-19. The specimen was peripheral blood. In DNA form, the CDR3 reads TGTGCCAGCAGCTTACCAGGGACAACTAATGAAAAACTGTTTTTT. Protein sequence: CASSLPGTTNEKLFF.